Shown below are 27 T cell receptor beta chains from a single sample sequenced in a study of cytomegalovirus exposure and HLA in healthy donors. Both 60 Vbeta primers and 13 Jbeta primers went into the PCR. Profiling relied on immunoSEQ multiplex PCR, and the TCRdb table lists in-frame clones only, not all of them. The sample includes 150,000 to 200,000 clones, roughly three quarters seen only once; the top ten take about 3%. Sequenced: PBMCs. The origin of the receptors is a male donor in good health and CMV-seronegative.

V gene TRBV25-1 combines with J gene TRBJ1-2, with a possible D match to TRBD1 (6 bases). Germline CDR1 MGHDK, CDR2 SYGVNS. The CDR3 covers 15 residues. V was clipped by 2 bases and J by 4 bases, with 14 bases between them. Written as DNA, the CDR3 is TGTGCCAGCAGTGAACGCAACAGGGAGGGCTATGGCTACACCTTC. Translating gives CASSERNREGYGYTF.

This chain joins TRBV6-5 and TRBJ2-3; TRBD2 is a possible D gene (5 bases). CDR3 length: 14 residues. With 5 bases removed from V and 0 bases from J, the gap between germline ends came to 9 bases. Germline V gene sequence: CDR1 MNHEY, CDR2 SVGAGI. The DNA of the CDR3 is TGTGCCAGCAGTCGGACTGGAAGCACAGATACGCAGTATTTT. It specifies CASSRTGSTDTQYF.

The CDR3 bases are TGTGCCAGCAGCGTTGGGGGGGACTATCAGTGGGGTTATGGCTACACCTTC. Translating it yields CASSVGGDYQWGYGYTF. V is TRBV9 and J is TRBJ1-2; TRBD1 is a possible D gene (5 bases). Trimming removed 2 bases at V and 5 bases at J, with 22 bases between. CDR1 and CDR2 (germline): SGDLS, YYNGEE. The CDR3 loop spans 17 amino acids.

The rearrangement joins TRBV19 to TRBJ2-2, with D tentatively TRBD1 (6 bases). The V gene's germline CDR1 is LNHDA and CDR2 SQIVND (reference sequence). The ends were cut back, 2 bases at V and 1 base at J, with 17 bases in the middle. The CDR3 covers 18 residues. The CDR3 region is CASSISPWRQENTGELFF. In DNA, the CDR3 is TGTGCCAGTAGTATATCCCCGTGGAGACAGGAGAACACCGGGGAGCTGTTTTTT.

CDR3 DNA: TGTGCCAGCAGTGCTCAACCGACAGGGTCTAATTCACCCCTCCACTTT. Its translation is CASSAQPTGSNSPLHF. The chain recombines TRBV6-1 with TRBJ1-6, with TRBD1 matching 7 bases. The germline V gene has CDR1 MNHNS and CDR2 SASEGT. V lost 4 bases and J lost 6; bases outside the gene matches: 9. The CDR3 has 16 amino acids.

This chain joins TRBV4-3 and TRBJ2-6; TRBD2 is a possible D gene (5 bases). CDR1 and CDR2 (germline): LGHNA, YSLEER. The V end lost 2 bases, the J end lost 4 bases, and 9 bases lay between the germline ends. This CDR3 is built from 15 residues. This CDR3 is CASSQRGWGANVLTF. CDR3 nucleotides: TGCGCCAGCAGCCAACGAGGGTGGGGGGCCAACGTCCTGACTTTC.

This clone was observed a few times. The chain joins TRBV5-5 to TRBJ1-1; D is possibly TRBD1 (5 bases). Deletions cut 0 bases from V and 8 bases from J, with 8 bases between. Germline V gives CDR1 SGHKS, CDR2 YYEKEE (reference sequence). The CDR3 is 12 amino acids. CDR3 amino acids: CASSLVRGEAFF. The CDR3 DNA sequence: TGTGCCAGCAGCTTGGTTAGGGGCGAAGCTTTCTTT.

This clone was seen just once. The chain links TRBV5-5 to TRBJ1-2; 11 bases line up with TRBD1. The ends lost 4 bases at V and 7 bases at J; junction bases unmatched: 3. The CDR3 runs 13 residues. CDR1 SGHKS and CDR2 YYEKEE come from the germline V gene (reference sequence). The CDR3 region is CASSPGQGVGYTF. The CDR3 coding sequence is TGTGCCAGCAGCCCGGGACAGGGGGTTGGCTACACCTTC.

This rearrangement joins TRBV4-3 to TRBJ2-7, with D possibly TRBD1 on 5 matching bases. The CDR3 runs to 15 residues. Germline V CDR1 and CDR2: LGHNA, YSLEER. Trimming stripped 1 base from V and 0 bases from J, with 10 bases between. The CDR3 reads CASSQVWGSSYEQYF. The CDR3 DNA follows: TGCGCCAGCAGCCAAGTTTGGGGCAGCTCCTACGAGCAGTACTTC.

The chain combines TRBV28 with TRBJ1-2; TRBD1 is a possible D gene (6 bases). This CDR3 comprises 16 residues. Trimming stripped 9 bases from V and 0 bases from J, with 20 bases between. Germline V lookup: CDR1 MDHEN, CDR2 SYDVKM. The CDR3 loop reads CASTGQLPPPNYGYTF. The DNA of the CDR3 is TGTGCCAGTACTGGACAGCTTCCTCCGCCTAACTATGGCTACACCTTC.

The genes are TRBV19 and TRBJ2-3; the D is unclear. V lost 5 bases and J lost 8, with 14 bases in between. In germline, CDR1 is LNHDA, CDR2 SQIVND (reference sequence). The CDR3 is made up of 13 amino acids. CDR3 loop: CASSPPTYGTQYF. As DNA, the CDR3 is TGTGCCAGTAGTCCTCCTACCTACGGTACGCAGTATTTT.

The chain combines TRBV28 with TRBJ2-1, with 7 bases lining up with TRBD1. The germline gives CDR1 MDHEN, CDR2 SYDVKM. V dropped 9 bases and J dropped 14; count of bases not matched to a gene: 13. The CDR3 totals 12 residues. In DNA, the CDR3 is TGTGCCAGTTGGTCGACGACAGGGACGGAGTTCTTC. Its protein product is CASWSTTGTEFF.

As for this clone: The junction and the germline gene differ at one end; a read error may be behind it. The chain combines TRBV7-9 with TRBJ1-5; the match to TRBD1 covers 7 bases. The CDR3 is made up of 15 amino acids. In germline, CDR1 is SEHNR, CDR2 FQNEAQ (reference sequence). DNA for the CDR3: TGTTCCAGCAGCTCGGACAGGTCCGGGAGCCAGCCCCAGCATTTT. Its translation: CSSSSDRSGSQPQHF.

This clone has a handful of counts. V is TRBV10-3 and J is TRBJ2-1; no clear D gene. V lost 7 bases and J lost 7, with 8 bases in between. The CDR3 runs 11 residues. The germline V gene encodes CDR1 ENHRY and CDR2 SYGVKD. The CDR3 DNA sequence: TGTGCCATCAAAGCGCGAAATGAGCAGTTCTTC. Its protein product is CAIKARNEQFF.

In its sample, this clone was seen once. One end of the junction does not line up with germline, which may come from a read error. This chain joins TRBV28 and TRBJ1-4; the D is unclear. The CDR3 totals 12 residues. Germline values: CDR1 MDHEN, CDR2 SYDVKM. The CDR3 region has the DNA TGTGCCTGCAGAGAGTTTAATGAAAAACTGTTTTTT. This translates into CACREFNEKLFF.

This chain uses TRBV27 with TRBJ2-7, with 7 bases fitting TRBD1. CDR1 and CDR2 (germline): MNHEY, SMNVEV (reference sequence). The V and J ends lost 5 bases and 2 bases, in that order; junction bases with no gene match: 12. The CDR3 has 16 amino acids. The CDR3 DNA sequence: TGTGCCAGCAGTCCGCTTCCGGGACAGCGAACCTACGAGCAGTACTTC. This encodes CASSPLPGQRTYEQYF.

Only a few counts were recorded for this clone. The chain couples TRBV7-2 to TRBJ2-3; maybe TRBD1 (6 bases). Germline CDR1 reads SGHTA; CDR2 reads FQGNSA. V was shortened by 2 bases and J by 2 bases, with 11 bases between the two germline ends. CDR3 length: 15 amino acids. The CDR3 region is CASSLMGQITDTQYF. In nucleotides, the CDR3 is TGTGCCAGCAGCTTAATGGGACAAATCACAGATACGCAGTATTTT.

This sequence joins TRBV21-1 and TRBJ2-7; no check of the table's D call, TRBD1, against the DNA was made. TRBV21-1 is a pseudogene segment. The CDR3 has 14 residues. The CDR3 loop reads CASSTGDRDHEQYF. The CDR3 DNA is TGTGCCAGCAGCACCGGGGACAGGGACCACGAGCAGTACTTC.

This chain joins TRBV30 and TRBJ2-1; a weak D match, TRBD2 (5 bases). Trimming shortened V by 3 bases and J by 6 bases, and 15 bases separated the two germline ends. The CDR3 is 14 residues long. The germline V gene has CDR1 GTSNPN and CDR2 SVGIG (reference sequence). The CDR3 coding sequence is TGTGCCTGGAGAGGATTGGCCAGCGGCAATGAGCAGTTCTTC. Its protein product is CAWRGLASGNEQFF.

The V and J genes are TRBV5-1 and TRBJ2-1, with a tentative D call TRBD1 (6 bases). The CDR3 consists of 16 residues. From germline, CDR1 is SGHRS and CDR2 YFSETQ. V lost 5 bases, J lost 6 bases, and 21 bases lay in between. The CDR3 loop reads CASRDYRAGFGNEQFF. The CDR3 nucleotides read TGCGCCAGCAGGGATTACAGGGCGGGTTTTGGCAATGAGCAGTTCTTC.

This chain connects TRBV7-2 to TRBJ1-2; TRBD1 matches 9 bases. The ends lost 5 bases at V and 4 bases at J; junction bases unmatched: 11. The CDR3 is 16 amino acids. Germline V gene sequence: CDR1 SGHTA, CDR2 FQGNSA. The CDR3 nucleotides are TGTGCCAGCAGCGCGGAGACAGGGGGGCACGGCTATGGCTACACCTTC. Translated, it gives CASSAETGGHGYGYTF. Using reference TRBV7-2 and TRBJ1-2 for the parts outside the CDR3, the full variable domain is GAGVSQSPSNKVTEKGKDVELRCDPISGHTALYWYRQSLGQGLEFLIYFQGNSAPDKSGLPSDRFSAERTGGSVSTLTIQRTQQEDSAVYLCASSAETGGHGYGYTFGSGTRLTVV.

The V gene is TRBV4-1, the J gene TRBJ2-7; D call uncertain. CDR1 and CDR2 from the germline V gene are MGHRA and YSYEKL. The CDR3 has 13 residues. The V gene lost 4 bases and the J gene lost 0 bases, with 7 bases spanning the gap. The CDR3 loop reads CASSLTPSYEQYF. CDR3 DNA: TGCGCCAGCAGCCTGACACCCTCCTACGAGCAGTACTTC.

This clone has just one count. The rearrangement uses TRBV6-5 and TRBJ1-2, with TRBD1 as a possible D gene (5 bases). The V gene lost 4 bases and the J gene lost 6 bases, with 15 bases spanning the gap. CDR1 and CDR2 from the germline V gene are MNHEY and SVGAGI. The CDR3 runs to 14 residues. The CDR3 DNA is TGTGCCAGCAGTTCGGCCACAGGAAGGGATGGCTACACCTTC. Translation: CASSSATGRDGYTF.

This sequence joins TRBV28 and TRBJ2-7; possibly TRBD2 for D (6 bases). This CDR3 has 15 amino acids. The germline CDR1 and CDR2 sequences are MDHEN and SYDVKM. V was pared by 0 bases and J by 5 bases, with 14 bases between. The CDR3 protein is CASSLWGEARNEQYF. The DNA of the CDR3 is TGTGCCAGCAGTTTATGGGGGGAGGCGCGCAACGAGCAGTACTTC.

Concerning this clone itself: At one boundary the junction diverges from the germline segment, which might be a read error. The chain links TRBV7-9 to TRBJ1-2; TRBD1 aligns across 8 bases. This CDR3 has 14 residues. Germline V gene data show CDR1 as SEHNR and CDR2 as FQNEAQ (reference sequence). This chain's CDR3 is CSSTLIGQGYGYTF. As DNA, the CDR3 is TGTTCCAGCACCTTGATCGGACAGGGCTATGGCTACACCTTC.

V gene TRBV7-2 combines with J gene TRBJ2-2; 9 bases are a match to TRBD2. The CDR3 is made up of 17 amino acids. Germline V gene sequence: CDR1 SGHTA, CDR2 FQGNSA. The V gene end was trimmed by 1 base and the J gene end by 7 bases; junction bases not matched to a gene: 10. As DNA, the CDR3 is TGTGCCAGCAGCTTAGGTACGCGGGAGGGGCTGTTCGGGGAGCTGTTTTTT. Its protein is CASSLGTREGLFGELFF. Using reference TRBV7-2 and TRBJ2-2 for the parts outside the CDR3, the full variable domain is GAGVSQSPSNKVTEKGKDVELRCDPISGHTALYWYRQSLGQGLEFLIYFQGNSAPDKSGLPSDRFSAERTGGSVSTLTIQRTQQEDSAVYLCASSLGTREGLFGELFFGEGSRLTVL.

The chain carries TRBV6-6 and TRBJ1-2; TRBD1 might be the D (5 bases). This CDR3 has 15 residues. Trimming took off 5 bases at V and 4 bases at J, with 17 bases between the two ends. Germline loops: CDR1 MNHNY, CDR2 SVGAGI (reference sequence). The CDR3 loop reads CASSRDREVSYGYTF. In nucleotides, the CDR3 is TGTGCCAGCAGTCGAGACAGAGAAGTGTCCTATGGCTACACCTTC.